The 4 T cell receptor beta chains reported below all come from one sample, sequenced in a study of identical twins. TCRdb re-called the 5' RACE reads through MiXCR, storing one row per CDR3 protein. This sample has hundreds of thousands of distinct CDR3 sequences; approximately 20% occur once, and the top ten carry approximately 0.49%. The data also belong to a second study, concerning yellow fever vaccine responses in identical twins.

The sequencing input was CD4+ T cells sorted from blood. The receptors come from a woman aged 18-29 years in good health.

The chain carries TRBV2 and TRBJ1-6; the D gene is possibly TRBD1 (6 bases). The CDR3 runs 16 residues. Per the germline V gene, CDR1 is SNHLY and CDR2 is FYNNEI. Trimming shortened V by 6 bases and J by 6 bases, and 18 bases separated the two germline ends. The CDR3 DNA reads as TGTGCCAGCAGGAAAACACAGGGCCAGGGTAATTCACCCCTCCACTTT. Protein: CASRKTQGQGNSPLHF.

This chain connects TRBV2 to TRBJ1-4; D is perhaps TRBD1 (5 bases). Germline-derived CDR1 and CDR2 are SNHLY and FYNNEI. The CDR3 length is 14 residues. The germline V and J ends were trimmed by 7 bases and 8 bases, with 17 bases remaining between them. Written as DNA, the CDR3 is TGTGCCAGCACCCCGCAAGGGGTTCGGGAAAAACTGTTTTTT. Protein product: CASTPQGVREKLFF.

This chain uses TRBV11-1 with TRBJ2-3; D is ambiguous. In germline, CDR1 is SGHAT, CDR2 FQDESV (reference sequence). With 5 bases removed from V and 3 bases from J, the gap between germline ends came to 12 bases. The CDR3 covers 14 residues. CDR3 residues: CASSPRTLTDTQYF. CDR3 bases: TGTGCCAGCAGCCCTCGGACGTTGACAGATACGCAGTATTTT.

The rearrangement links TRBV5-1 to TRBJ2-3, with TRBD1 as a possible D gene (5 bases). The CDR3 totals 15 residues. Germline CDR1 reads SGHRS; CDR2 reads YFSETQ. With 1 base removed from V and 2 bases from J, the gap between germline ends came to 11 bases. CDR3 loop: CASSLLGASTDTQYF. The CDR3 nucleotides are TGCGCCAGCAGCTTGCTAGGGGCCTCCACAGATACGCAGTATTTT.